The 21 T cell receptor beta chains listed next were all sequenced from one sample in a study of blood T cell repertoires in COVID-19. The table came from immunoSEQ multiplex PCR; TCRdb's copy has only in-frame clones and leaves some out. The sample contains around 310,000 clones, around 91% of which appear only once. The specimen was peripheral blood. The receptors come from a middle-aged woman with COVID-19, enrolled during active disease.

The sample holds one count of this clone. The rearrangement joins TRBV10-3 to TRBJ2-1; 14 nucleotides line up with TRBD2. V was clipped by 6 bases and J by 7 bases; unmatched bases: 5. Germline-derived CDR1 and CDR2 are ENHRY and SYGVKD. The CDR3 totals 15 residues. CDR3 region: CAIRTGTSGGNEQFF. CDR3 nucleotide sequence: TGTGCCATCAGGACCGGGACTAGCGGGGGTAATGAGCAGTTCTTC.

V gene TRBV28 combines with J gene TRBJ1-1; 10 bases fit TRBD1. Germline CDR1 MDHEN, CDR2 SYDVKM. J gave up 7 bases and V 4 bases, and 3 bases lay outside the gene matches. The CDR3 runs 13 residues. The CDR3 DNA reads TGTGCCAGCAGTTGGGACAGGGGCGGTGAAGCTTTCTTT. Its protein is CASSWDRGGEAFF.

The chain employs TRBV28 and TRBJ2-7; TRBD1 matches at 7 bases. CDR1 and CDR2 (germline): MDHEN, SYDVKM. V was pared by 2 bases and J by 4 bases, with 8 bases of the junction left unmatched. The CDR3 has 15 amino acids. The CDR3 coding sequence is TGTGCCAGCAGTTTACGTGTGACAGGGAAGTACGAGCAGTACTTC. As protein: CASSLRVTGKYEQYF.

This rearrangement joins TRBV19 to TRBJ1-2, with TRBD1 as a possible D gene (6 bases). Trimming took off 10 bases at V and 5 bases at J, with 23 bases between the two ends. Germline assignment: CDR1 LNHDA and CDR2 SQIVND (reference sequence). There are 15 residues in the CDR3. CDR3 nucleotides: TGTGCCACCACCGGCGGGGGCGCAAGGCGGTATGGCTACACCTTC. It yields the protein CATTGGGARRYGYTF. Supplemented by reference TRBV19 and TRBJ1-2, the full variable domain reads DGGITQSPKYLFRKEGQNVTLSCEQNLNHDAMYWYRQDPGQGLRLIYYSQIVNDFQKGDIAEGYSVSREKKESFPLTVTSAQKNPTAFYLCATTGGGARRYGYTFGSGTRLTVV.

The chain employs TRBV18 and TRBJ1-2; no firm D call. The CDR3 has 15 amino acids. The germline CDR1 and CDR2 sequences are KGHSH and LQKENI. Trimming removed 2 bases at V and 0 bases at J, with 10 bases between. CDR3 residues: CASSPSQFANYGYTF. The CDR3 DNA is TGTGCCAGCTCACCATCCCAGTTTGCTAACTATGGCTACACCTTC.

The CDR3 sequence is CASSIGAGEGYNEQFF. DNA of the CDR3: TGTGCCAGTAGTATAGGGGCAGGGGAGGGCTACAATGAGCAGTTCTTC. The rearrangement joins TRBV19 to TRBJ2-1; tentatively, D is TRBD2 (7 bases). There are 16 residues in the CDR3. In germline, CDR1 is LNHDA, CDR2 SQIVND (reference sequence). V was shortened by 1 base and J by 3 bases, with 13 bases between the two germline ends.

The chain is built from TRBV7-9 and TRBJ2-1; TRBD2 aligns across 7 bases. The CDR3 runs to 19 residues. Germline-derived CDR1 and CDR2 are SEHNR and FQNEAQ (reference sequence). Trimming cost V 3 bases and J 0 bases; bases outside gene matches: 14. CDR3 bases: TGTGCCAGCAGCTTCGATACCGGACTAGTTTTATACTCCTACAATGAGCAGTTCTTC. As protein: CASSFDTGLVLYSYNEQFF. The full variable domain, its missing parts supplied by reference TRBV7-9 and TRBJ2-1, is DTGVSQNPRHKITKRGQNVTFRCDPISEHNRLYWYRQTLGQGPEFLTYFQNEAQLEKSRLLSDRFSAERPKGSFSTLEIQRTEQGDSAMYLCASSFDTGLVLYSYNEQFFGPGTRLTVL.

The chain combines TRBV5-5 with TRBJ2-7, with D maybe TRBD1 (6 bases). Trimming left V 4 bases short and J 5 bases short, with 16 bases between. The CDR3 is 14 residues long. Germline V CDR1 and CDR2: SGHKS, YYEKEE (reference sequence). The CDR3 sequence: CASSILWGQDEQYF. The CDR3 DNA is TGTGCCAGCAGCATACTCTGGGGACAAGACGAGCAGTACTTC.

The chain uses TRBV6-2 or TRBV6-3 and TRBJ2-1, with 16 nucleotides matching TRBD2. Unmatched junction bases numbered 8, after V lost 6 bases and J lost 0 bases. Germline-derived CDR1 and CDR2 are MNHEY and SVGEGT. CDR3 length: 19 residues. The CDR3 coding sequence is TGTGCCAGCAGCCGGGGACTAGCGGGGGGGCGGAGCTCCTACAATGAGCAGTTCTTC. It codes for CASSRGLAGGRSSYNEQFF.

This sequence joins TRBV2 and TRBJ2-1; the D gene is possibly TRBD1 (6 bases). This CDR3 is built from 13 residues. The V and J ends lost 6 bases and 9 bases respectively, with 15 bases between them. The germline gives CDR1 SNHLY, CDR2 FYNNEI. For the CDR3, the DNA is TGTGCCAGCAGAGCTCGACAGGCCGGTGAGCAGTTCTTC. Translating gives CASRARQAGEQFF.

DNA of the CDR3: TGTGCCAGCAGCTTAGGTACGCGTCAAGAGACCCAGTACTTC. Protein: CASSLGTRQETQYF. The V call is TRBV11-2, the J call TRBJ2-5; D is unclear. The germline gives CDR1 SGHAT, CDR2 FQNNGV. The length of the CDR3 is 14 residues. Trimming removed 1 base from V and 2 bases from J, with 8 bases in between.

V gene TRBV28 combines with J gene TRBJ2-3; TRBD1 agrees at 7 bases. The V and J ends lost 10 bases and 2 bases, in that order; junction bases with no gene match: 6. This CDR3 has 13 residues. From germline, CDR1 is MDHEN and CDR2 SYDVKM. The CDR3: CATHRGSTDTQYF. The CDR3 coding sequence is TGTGCCACACACAGGGGTTCCACAGATACGCAGTATTTT.

DNA of the CDR3: TGTGCCAGTAGACAGGGCCACAATGAAAAACTGTTTTTT. As protein: CASRQGHNEKLFF. The chain uses TRBV19 and TRBJ1-4; D is possibly TRBD1 (6 bases). The CDR3 sequence is 13 residues long. Looked up from germline, CDR1 is LNHDA and CDR2 is SQIVND (reference sequence). V was pared by 6 bases and J by 5 bases, with 10 bases between.

V usage is TRBV28 and J usage is TRBJ1-5; D is undetermined. CDR3 length: 15 amino acids. The germline CDR1 and CDR2 sequences are MDHEN and SYDVKM. Trimming took 2 bases from V and 1 from J, leaving 9 bases between them. Here the CDR3 DNA reads TGTGCCAGCAGTTTACCAGGTACGAGCAATCAGCCCCAGCATTTT. Translation: CASSLPGTSNQPQHF.

The J gene is TRBJ1-5, the V gene TRBV18, with a possible D match to TRBD1 (6 bases). Trimming cost V 3 bases and J 4 bases, with 13 bases left between them. The length of the CDR3 is 15 residues. The germline CDR1 and CDR2 sequences are KGHSH and LQKENI. CDR3 bases: TGTGCCAGCTCACCCCTCAGGACAGAGAATCAGCCCCAGCATTTT. The encoded protein is CASSPLRTENQPQHF.

The genes are TRBV7-9 and TRBJ2-7, with TRBD1 matching over 9 bases. V lost 3 bases and J lost 6; bases outside the gene matches: 9. The CDR3 consists of 15 residues. Per the germline V gene, CDR1 is SEHNR and CDR2 is FQNEAQ (reference sequence). CDR3 loop: CASSFSGQGWSEQYF. The DNA of the CDR3 is TGTGCCAGCAGCTTCTCTGGACAGGGGTGGTCCGAGCAGTACTTC.

The chain joins TRBV6-5 to TRBJ1-3; D not certain. V was cut by 0 bases and J by 3 bases, with 6 bases left in between. The CDR3 is made up of 14 amino acids. Germline CDR1 MNHEY, CDR2 SVGAGI. The CDR3 nucleotides are TGTGCCAGCAGTTACTCGAGTCTTGGAAACACCATATATTTT. Protein: CASSYSSLGNTIYF.

With respect to this clone: At the DNA level, this CDR3 is encoded by other sequences in the same sample as well. This chain connects TRBV28 to TRBJ1-1; D may be TRBD1 (6 bases). The CDR3 is 13 amino acids. Germline CDR1 is MDHEN and CDR2 is SYDVKM. Trimming cost V 6 bases and J 4 bases, with 12 bases left between them. The CDR3 loop reads CASSRGGGTEAFF. The CDR3 DNA is TGTGCCAGCAGCAGGGGTGGCGGCACTGAAGCTTTCTTT.

The chain combines TRBV5-4 with TRBJ1-4; D is undetermined. V lost 4 bases and J 5 bases, leaving 15 bases between the germline ends. Germline CDR1 and CDR2: SGHNT and YYREEE (reference sequence). The CDR3 has 15 amino acids. The DNA for the CDR3 is TGTGCCAGCAGCGGGGAGGTCGGTCGGAATGAAAAACTGTTTTTT. Its protein product is CASSGEVGRNEKLFF.

This clone has just one count. V usage is TRBV9 and J usage is TRBJ2-7; TRBD1 matches 9 bases. The germline gives CDR1 SGDLS, CDR2 YYNGEE. V trimming: 2 bases; J trimming: 4 bases; junction bases outside the gene matches: 4. This CDR3 has 14 amino acids. CDR3 region: CASSVGTGMYEQYF. The DNA of the CDR3 is TGTGCCAGCAGCGTGGGGACAGGGATGTACGAGCAGTACTTC.

The V and J genes are TRBV27 and TRBJ2-7; TRBD1 matches at 8 bases. Germline loops: CDR1 MNHEY, CDR2 SMNVEV (reference sequence). The CDR3 totals 13 residues. V was clipped by 6 bases and J by 3 bases; unmatched bases: 4. CDR3 DNA sequence: TGTGCCAGCAGAAGACAGGGGTACTACGAGCAGTACTTC. Translation gives CASRRQGYYEQYF.